Below, 25 T cell receptor beta chains from the same sample are listed, as sequenced in a study of T cell responses to AZD1222 COVID-19 vaccine. Libraries were prepared by immunoSEQ multiplex PCR; TCRdb keeps only in-frame clonotypes and omits some of them. The sample has just under 95,000 clones; approximately 91% are singletons. Material: peripheral blood, obtained on day 0 of AZD1222 vaccination. The receptors derive from an adult in good health.

The chain carries TRBV7-2 and TRBJ2-7; 7 nucleotides match TRBD1. The ends lost 1 base at V and 6 bases at J; junction bases unmatched: 6. This CDR3 has 14 amino acids. CDR1 SGHTA and CDR2 FQGNSA come from the germline V gene. CDR3 in DNA: TGTGCCAGCAGCTTAGAGGCCAGGGGGTTCGAGCAGTACTTC. Encoded protein: CASSLEARGFEQYF.

DNA for the CDR3: TGCGCCAGCACCAACCAGGCGGGGCAGGAAGCTTTCTTT. It specifies CASTNQAGQEAFF. The rearrangement uses TRBV10-1 and TRBJ1-1; D possibly corresponds to TRBD1 (5 bases). Germline-derived CDR1 and CDR2 are WNHNN and SYGVQD (reference sequence). Trimming removed 7 bases from V and 8 bases from J, with 17 bases in between. The CDR3 runs 13 residues.

The chain employs TRBV4-2 and TRBJ1-1; 9 positions agree with TRBD1. Germline CDR1 and CDR2: LGHNA and YNFKEQ. The CDR3 covers 14 residues. J gave up 1 base and V 5 bases, and 2 bases lay outside the gene matches. DNA for the CDR3: TGTGCCAGCAGCAAGGGACAGGGGAACACTGAAGCTTTCTTT. Its translation is CASSKGQGNTEAFF.

This clone was counted between two and nine times. This chain links TRBV2 with TRBJ1-2; unclear D gene. This CDR3 spans 10 amino acids. Looked up from germline, CDR1 is SNHLY and CDR2 is FYNNEI. CDR3: CVVGSYGYTF. The CDR3, as DNA: TGTGTCGTAGGGAGCTATGGCTACACCTTC.

This chain connects TRBV15 to TRBJ1-4; D may be TRBD1 (6 bases). Germline assignment: CDR1 LNHNV and CDR2 YYDKDF (reference sequence). The CDR3 has 16 amino acids. V was pared by 3 bases and J by 3 bases, with 14 bases between. CDR3 sequence: CATSRVRDKANEKLFF. CDR3 DNA sequence: TGTGCCACCAGCAGGGTTCGGGACAAGGCTAATGAAAAACTGTTTTTT.

This chain links TRBV2 with TRBJ1-1; 7 bases are a match to TRBD1. In germline, CDR1 is SNHLY, CDR2 FYNNEI. The J segment lost 5 bases and the V segment lost 10 bases, leaving 10 bases of the junction unmatched. The CDR3 loop spans 13 amino acids. CDR3 sequence (DNA): TGTGCCACACACAAGCTACAGGGGACTGAAGCTTTCTTT. This encodes CATHKLQGTEAFF.

This chain uses TRBV28 with TRBJ2-7; D is uncertain. Per germline, CDR1 MDHEN and CDR2 SYDVKM. V dropped 3 bases and J dropped 1 base, with 10 bases sitting between them. The CDR3 has 14 amino acids. The CDR3 DNA reads TGTGCCAGCAGTTTTCAGATACAGTCCTACGAGCAGTACTTC. Amino acid sequence: CASSFQIQSYEQYF.

A single count supports this clone. The V and J genes are TRBV6-5 and TRBJ1-5, with unresolved D. The CDR3 totals 15 residues. Germline V CDR1 and CDR2: MNHEY, SVGAGI. Trimming cost V 5 bases and J 5 bases, with 16 bases left between them. The CDR3 loop is CASSTSGSDYQPQHF. The CDR3 region has the DNA TGTGCCAGCAGTACATCCGGGTCGGACTATCAGCCCCAGCATTTT.

This sequence joins TRBV7-6 and TRBJ2-7; 7 nucleotides line up with TRBD1. V dropped 7 bases and J dropped 6; count of bases not matched to a gene: 9. The CDR3 extends over 13 amino acids. Germline lookup yields CDR1 SGHVS and CDR2 FNYEAQ. The CDR3 reads CASNLTGYGEQYF. The CDR3 region has the DNA TGTGCCAGCAACTTGACAGGGTATGGCGAGCAGTACTTC. The variable domain in full, with the rest retrieved from reference TRBV7-6 and TRBJ2-7, is GAGVSQSPRYKVTKRGQDVALRCDPISGHVSLYWYRQALGQGPEFLTYFNYEAQQDKSGLPNDRFSAERPEGSISTLTIQRTEQRDSAMYRCASNLTGYGEQYFGPGTRLTVT.

The chain has TRBV9 and TRBJ1-4; maybe TRBD1 (5 bases). Per germline, CDR1 SGDLS and CDR2 YYNGEE. This CDR3 is built from 14 residues. V lost 3 bases and J 8 bases, leaving 14 bases between the germline ends. This CDR3 reads CASSAQGDWEKLFF. The CDR3 DNA reads TGTGCCAGCAGCGCCCAGGGAGATTGGGAAAAACTGTTTTTT.

The gene calls are TRBV6-6 and TRBJ2-7; TRBD1 aligns across 12 bases. CDR1 is MNHNY, CDR2 SVGAGI, per germline (reference sequence). The CDR3 consists of 15 residues. With 7 bases clipped from V and 7 bases from J, the junction kept 11 bases outside the gene matches. In DNA, the CDR3 is TGTGCCAGCAAGGGACAGGGGGCGTTCTCAGAAGAGCAGTACTTC. Its translation: CASKGQGAFSEEQYF.

V usage is TRBV7-3 and J usage is TRBJ1-1; 10 nucleotides agree with TRBD1. V dropped 3 bases and J dropped 0; count of bases not matched to a gene: 7. CDR3 length: 17 amino acids. CDR1 is SGHTA and CDR2 is FQGTGA in the germline V gene. The CDR3 here is CASSLTGGGPVNTEAFF. DNA of the CDR3: TGTGCCAGCAGCTTGACAGGGGGCGGGCCTGTGAACACTGAAGCTTTCTTT.

The sample holds one count of this clone. The V and J genes are TRBV6-5 and TRBJ2-7; 7 bases match TRBD1. CDR1 and CDR2 from the germline V gene are MNHEY and SVGAGI. The CDR3 is made up of 16 amino acids. V lost 2 bases to trimming and J lost 2 bases; unmatched junction nucleotides: 9. CDR3 DNA: TGTGCCAGCAGTTACGCATCACAGGGGCTAACCTACGAGCAGTACTTC. Protein product: CASSYASQGLTYEQYF.

This clone appeared once. The V call is TRBV11-2, the J call TRBJ2-1; D gene unclear. With 2 bases removed from V and 5 bases from J, the gap between germline ends came to 4 bases. The CDR3 is 12 amino acids. Germline loops: CDR1 SGHAT, CDR2 FQNNGV. The CDR3 loop is CASSLQNNEQFF. CDR3 in DNA: TGTGCCAGCAGCTTACAGAACAATGAGCAGTTCTTC.

In this sample, this clone turned up once. V and J are TRBV6-9 and TRBJ1-6, with D possibly matching TRBD1 (6 bases). Trimming stripped 6 bases from V and 9 bases from J, with 18 bases between. Germline lookup yields CDR1 MNHGY and CDR2 SVAAGI. The CDR3 consists of 15 residues. Here the CDR3 reads CASRKDPTGCSPLHF. CDR3 coding DNA: TGTGCCAGCAGGAAGGACCCGACAGGATGTTCACCCCTCCACTTT.

The chain carries TRBV2 and TRBJ1-2; TRBD1 matches 10 bases. Losses at the gene ends were 6 bases for V and 7 bases for J; bases not matched to a gene: 8. This CDR3 comprises 14 residues. Germline loops: CDR1 SNHLY, CDR2 FYNNEI. CDR3 bases: TGTGCCAGCAGCCTGACAGGGGGCTCTGTTGGCTACACCTTC. The encoded protein is CASSLTGGSVGYTF.

This rearrangement joins TRBV6-5 to TRBJ1-1, with a weak D call TRBD1 (5 bases). Germline-derived CDR1 and CDR2 are MNHEY and SVGAGI. V shed 7 bases and J shed 4 bases, with 16 bases lying between them. The CDR3 has 14 amino acids. The CDR3 is CASTKLGGITEAFF. The CDR3 DNA sequence: TGTGCCAGCACAAAACTGGGGGGAATCACTGAAGCTTTCTTT.

J is TRBJ2-1 and V is TRBV4-3; 8 bases map to TRBD1. J gave up 1 base and V 6 bases, and 5 bases lay outside the gene matches. In germline, CDR1 is LGHNA, CDR2 YSLEER. The CDR3 spans 15 residues. In DNA, the CDR3 is TGCGCCAGCAGTGGAGACAGGGGATCCTACAATGAGCAGTTCTTC. Its protein product is CASSGDRGSYNEQFF.

The chain carries TRBV6-5 and TRBJ2-7, with a possible D match to TRBD1 (5 bases). This CDR3 spans 16 amino acids. Germline V lookup: CDR1 MNHEY, CDR2 SVGAGI. V lost 0 bases to trimming and J lost 4 bases, with 16 bases between them. DNA of the CDR3: TGTGCCAGCAGTTACTCGATGACAGTTCGCCCATACGAGCAGTACTTC. Protein: CASSYSMTVRPYEQYF.

In its sample, this clone was seen once. The rearrangement links TRBV28 to TRBJ1-2, with 12 nucleotides matching TRBD1. V dropped 5 bases and J dropped 2; count of bases not matched to a gene: 9. Germline V gene data show CDR1 as MDHEN and CDR2 as SYDVKM. This CDR3 has 17 amino acids. The CDR3, as DNA: TGTGCCAGCAGTCCACCCGGGACAGGGGGCTTGAACTATGGCTACACCTTC. It translates to CASSPPGTGGLNYGYTF.

CDR3 DNA sequence: TGTGCCAGCTCAACTACAGGGTATGAGCAGTTCTTC. Amino acids: CASSTTGYEQFF. The V and J genes are TRBV18 and TRBJ2-1; the D gene is possibly TRBD1 (6 bases). Germline loops: CDR1 KGHSH, CDR2 LQKENI. The CDR3 has 12 residues. V lost 5 bases and J 8 bases, leaving 10 bases between the germline ends.

This clone was seen a single time. The chain combines TRBV7-9 with TRBJ1-5, with 8 bases aligning to TRBD1. Germline trimming cut 3 bases from V and 4 bases from J; bases unmatched to any gene: 5. Germline V gene data show CDR1 as SEHNR and CDR2 as FQNEAQ (reference sequence). The CDR3 extends over 15 amino acids. The CDR3 loop is CASSFGTGGNQPQHF. CDR3 in DNA: TGTGCCAGCAGCTTCGGGACAGGAGGAAATCAGCCCCAGCATTTT.

The V gene is TRBV6-5, the J gene TRBJ1-6; D is ambiguous. The CDR3 spans 14 residues. Trimming stripped 0 bases from V and 8 bases from J, with 8 bases between. Per the germline V gene, CDR1 is MNHEY and CDR2 is SVGAGI. The CDR3 region has the DNA TGTGCCAGCAGTTACTCTACCAGTGATTCACCCCTCCACTTT. As protein: CASSYSTSDSPLHF.

This chain joins TRBV11-2 and TRBJ1-3, with TRBD1 as a possible D gene (5 bases). The CDR3 spans 17 residues. V lost 4 bases to trimming and J lost 0 bases, with 16 bases between them. Germline values: CDR1 SGHAT, CDR2 FQNNGV. The CDR3 spells CASSSGGYLFSGNTIYF. The CDR3 DNA follows: TGTGCCAGCAGCTCCGGGGGGTATTTGTTCTCTGGAAACACCATATATTTT.

This sequence joins TRBV27 and TRBJ1-4; D remains unclear. The V end was cut by 3 bases, the J end by 0 bases, with 5 bases between. Germline V lookup: CDR1 MNHEY, CDR2 SMNVEV (reference sequence). The CDR3 runs to 14 residues. The CDR3, as DNA: TGTGCCAGCAGTTTGCGCACAACTAATGAAAAACTGTTTTTT. Protein product: CASSLRTTNEKLFF.